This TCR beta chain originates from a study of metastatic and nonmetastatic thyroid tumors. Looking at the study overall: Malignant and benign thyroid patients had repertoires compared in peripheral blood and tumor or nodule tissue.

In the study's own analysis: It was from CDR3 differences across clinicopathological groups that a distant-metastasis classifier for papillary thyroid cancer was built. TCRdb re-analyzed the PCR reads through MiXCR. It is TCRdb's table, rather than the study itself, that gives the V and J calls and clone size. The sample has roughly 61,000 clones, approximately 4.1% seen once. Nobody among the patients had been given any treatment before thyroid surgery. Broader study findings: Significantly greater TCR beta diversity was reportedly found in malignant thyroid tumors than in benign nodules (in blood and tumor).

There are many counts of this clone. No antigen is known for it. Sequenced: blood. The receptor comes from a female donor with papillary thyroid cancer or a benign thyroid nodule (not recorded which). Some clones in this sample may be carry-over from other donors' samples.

CDR3 region: CASSLSGSSGYEQFF. The CDR3 DNA reads as TGCGCCAGCAGCCTTAGCGGGAGTTCGGGGTATGAGCAGTTCTTC. V usage is TRBV5-1 and J usage is TRBJ2-1, with TRBD2 identical over 9 bases. Trimming took 4 bases from V and 8 from J; bases not matched to a gene: 10. CDR3 length: 15 residues. Germline lookup yields CDR1 SGHRS and CDR2 YFSETQ.